This T cell receptor (beta chain) was observed in a study of blood T cell repertoires in COVID-19. Overall study: Sources were T cells, B-cell-depleted T cells, or PBMCs; the material itself was cDNA or gDNA.

Sequencing was performed with immunoSEQ multiplex PCR; in TCRdb, only in-frame clones are kept and a portion is missing. The sample has about 91,000 clones, roughly 79% seen once. CDR3 length equals 15 residues. The germline V and J ends were trimmed by 5 bases and 4 bases, with 15 bases remaining between them. From germline, CDR1 is SGHTA and CDR2 FQGNSA. The origin of this receptor is an elderly woman with acute or convalescent COVID-19. Material for sequencing was peripheral blood. J is TRBJ1-5 and V is TRBV7-2; a possible D gene is TRBD1 (5 bases). CDR3 coding DNA: TGTGCCAGCAGCCAGACCCCAGGGCGGAATCAGCCCCAGCATTTT. This encodes CASSQTPGRNQPQHF. Together with reference TRBV7-2 and TRBJ1-5, the CDR3 gives the full variable domain: GAGVSQSPSNKVTEKGKDVELRCDPISGHTALYWYRQSLGQGLEFLIYFQGNSAPDKSGLPSDRFSAERTGGSVSTLTIQRTQQEDSAVYLCASSQTPGRNQPQHFGDGTRLSIL.